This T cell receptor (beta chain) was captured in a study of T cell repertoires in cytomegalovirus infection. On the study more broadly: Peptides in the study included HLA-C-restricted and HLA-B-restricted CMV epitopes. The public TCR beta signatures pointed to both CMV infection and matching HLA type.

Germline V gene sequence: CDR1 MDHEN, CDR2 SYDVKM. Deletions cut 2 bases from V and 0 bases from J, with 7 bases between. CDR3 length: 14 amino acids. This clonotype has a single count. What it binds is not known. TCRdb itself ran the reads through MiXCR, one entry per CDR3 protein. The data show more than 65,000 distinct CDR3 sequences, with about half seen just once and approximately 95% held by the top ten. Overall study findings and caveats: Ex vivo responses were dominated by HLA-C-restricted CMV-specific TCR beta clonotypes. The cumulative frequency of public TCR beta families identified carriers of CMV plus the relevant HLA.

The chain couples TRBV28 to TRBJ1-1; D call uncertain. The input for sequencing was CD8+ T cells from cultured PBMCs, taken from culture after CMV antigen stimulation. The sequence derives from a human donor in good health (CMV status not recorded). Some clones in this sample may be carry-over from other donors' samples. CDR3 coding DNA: TGTGCCAGCAGTTTACAGTTAATGAACACTGAAGCTTTCTTT. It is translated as CASSLQLMNTEAFF.